Listed here are 19 T cell receptor beta chains from one sample, sequenced in a study of blood T cells in healthy people across ages. A second PCR, run for about 7 to 11 cycles, used a sample-barcoded 5' primer plus a J-beta primer mix. TCRdb re-analysed the 5' RACE reads in MiXCR, keeping a single row per CDR3 protein. The table records 700,000 to 900,000 distinct CDR3 sequences, 20% to 30% of them present only once. The same data also contributed to another study, on T cells of mothers and their children.

The sequencing input was blood. All receptors derive from a boy aged 5-17 years in good health.

This clonotype was detected a few times. The chain couples TRBV7-9 to TRBJ2-5; TRBD1 matches 7 bases. The CDR3 consists of 17 residues. Per the germline V gene, CDR1 is SEHNR and CDR2 is FQNEAQ (reference sequence). The V segment lost 0 bases and the J segment 0 bases; nucleotides outside the gene matches: 7. The CDR3 coding sequence is TGTGCCAGCAGCTTAGCGGGGACAGCAGCCCACCAAGAGACCCAGTACTTC. Protein product: CASSLAGTAAHQETQYF. Supplemented by reference TRBV7-9 and TRBJ2-5, the full variable domain reads DTGVSQNPRHKITKRGQNVTFRCDPISEHNRLYWYRQTLGQGPEFLTYFQNEAQLEKSRLLSDRFSAERPKGSFSTLEIQRTEQGDSAMYLCASSLAGTAAHQETQYFGPGTRLLVL.

The J gene is TRBJ2-1, the V gene TRBV12-3 or TRBV12-4; 8 nucleotides align to TRBD1. Trimming at V came to 4 bases and at J to 0 bases, leaving 5 bases not matched to a gene. The CDR3 contains 16 residues. CDR3 bases: TGTGCCAGCAGTTCCGACAGGGGAACCTCCTACAATGAGCAGTTCTTC. Translation: CASSSDRGTSYNEQFF.

CDR3 nucleotides: TGTGCCAGCAGCTCCCCTCTAAGCGGGCCGAGCTCCTACGAGCAGTACTTC. It encodes CASSSPLSGPSSYEQYF. The V call is TRBV9, the J call TRBJ2-7; D might be TRBD2 (6 bases). Trimming removed 4 bases from V and 0 bases from J, with 20 bases in between. Germline CDR1 SGDLS, CDR2 YYNGEE. The CDR3 has 17 amino acids.

This clonotype came up once. No conserved phenylalanine or tryptophan ends this CDR3, so it is likely a read error. V usage is TRBV5-1 and J usage is TRBJ2-5; 13 bases fit TRBD2. Germline V gene sequence: CDR1 SGHRS, CDR2 YFSETQ. The V and J ends lost 4 bases and 3 bases, in that order; junction bases with no gene match: 3. The CDR3 has 15 amino acids. CDR3: CASSPTSGGEETQYY. The CDR3 DNA reads as TGCGCCAGCAGCCCAACTAGCGGGGGGGAAGAGACCCAGTACTAC.

Remarks on this clonotype: The conserved closing phenylalanine or tryptophan is absent in this CDR3, likely reflecting a read error. No DNA is shown, since the ends of the CDR3 on it are uncertain; the CDR3 is the one TCRdb lists. This chain joins TRBV12-3 or TRBV12-4 and TRBJ2-3; the listed D gene, TRBD1, was not tested against the DNA. Counting both end residues, the CDR3 totals 12 amino acids. The CDR3 protein is CASSPPTDTEYS.

This clonotype appeared a few times. The chain is built from TRBV6-5 and TRBJ1-2; D perhaps matches TRBD1 (5 bases). Germline assignment: CDR1 MNHEY and CDR2 SVGAGI. The CDR3 length is 15 residues. V was clipped by 0 bases and J by 5 bases, with 13 bases between them. CDR3 bases: TGTGCCAGCAGTTACTCAACAGGCATTGGGTATGGCTACACCTTC. Translated: CASSYSTGIGYGYTF.

The chain links TRBV7-9 to TRBJ2-3; 8 bases align to TRBD2. The length of the CDR3 is 16 residues. V was pared by 4 bases and J by 0 bases, with 6 bases of the junction left unmatched. Germline V gene lookup returns CDR1 SEHNR and CDR2 FQNEAQ (reference sequence). CDR3 sequence reads: CASSSRIAGSTDTQYF. CDR3 nucleotides: TGTGCCAGCAGCTCCCGGATAGCGGGGAGCACAGATACGCAGTATTTT.

The chain couples TRBV20-1 to TRBJ1-2; D gene uncertain. The CDR3 extends over 17 amino acids. Germline values: CDR1 DFQATT, CDR2 SNEGSKA (reference sequence). V lost 2 bases and J lost 7, with 26 bases in between. The CDR3 sequence: CSARPYREFLPSGGYTF. The DNA of the CDR3 is TGCAGTGCTAGACCCTACCGGGAGTTCTTACCATCAGGTGGCTACACCTTC.

This chain joins TRBV24-1 and TRBJ2-1; 7 bases map to TRBD2. Germline-derived CDR1 and CDR2 are KGHDR and SFDVKD. Losses at the gene ends were 2 bases for V and 4 bases for J; bases not matched to a gene: 19. The CDR3 sequence is 20 residues long. The CDR3 nucleotides read TGTGCCACCAGTGATTCTCCCGGCAGAGAGACCTCGGGGGGTTACAATGAGCAGTTCTTC. Its protein is CATSDSPGRETSGGYNEQFF.

The sample holds a few counts of this clonotype. V gene TRBV9 combines with J gene TRBJ2-4; TRBD1 is a possible D gene (6 bases). The ends were cut back, 4 bases at V and 5 bases at J, with 10 bases in the middle. CDR1 SGDLS and CDR2 YYNGEE come from the germline V gene. The CDR3 covers 13 residues. CDR3 protein: CASSKGVENIQYF. In nucleotides, the CDR3 is TGTGCCAGCAGCAAGGGGGTTGAAAACATTCAGTACTTC.

This clonotype was counted a few times. The genes are TRBV5-1 and TRBJ1-1, with D unclear. The V and J ends lost 0 bases and 4 bases respectively, with 10 bases between them. Germline CDR1 reads SGHRS; CDR2 reads YFSETQ. The CDR3 loop spans 14 amino acids. CDR3 amino acids: CASSLDGVPTEAFF. CDR3 DNA: TGCGCCAGCAGCTTGGACGGCGTCCCCACTGAAGCTTTCTTT. Filled out from reference TRBV5-1 and TRBJ1-1, the complete variable domain reads KAGVTQTPRYLIKTRGQQVTLSCSPISGHRSVSWYQQTPGQGLQFLFEYFSETQRNKGNFPGRFSGRQFSNSRSEMNVSTLELGDSALYLCASSLDGVPTEAFFGQGTRLTVV.

V is TRBV7-9 and J is TRBJ2-3; D not resolved. Germline assignment: CDR1 SEHNR and CDR2 FQNEAQ (reference sequence). Trimming cost V 5 bases and J 6 bases, with 12 bases left between them. The CDR3 covers 13 residues. The CDR3 sequence: CASSPLGSDTQYF. Here the CDR3 DNA reads TGTGCCAGCAGCCCCCTAGGCTCGGATACGCAGTATTTT. Supplemented by reference TRBV7-9 and TRBJ2-3, the full variable domain reads DTGVSQNPRHKITKRGQNVTFRCDPISEHNRLYWYRQTLGQGPEFLTYFQNEAQLEKSRLLSDRFSAERPKGSFSTLEIQRTEQGDSAMYLCASSPLGSDTQYFGPGTRLTVL.

V and J are TRBV7-9 and TRBJ2-5; a possible D gene is TRBD2 (7 bases). With 4 bases removed from V and 3 bases from J, the gap between germline ends came to 21 bases. CDR1 and CDR2 from the germline V gene are SEHNR and FQNEAQ (reference sequence). The CDR3 totals 17 residues. The CDR3 protein is CASSSTARGGKEETQYF. DNA of the CDR3: TGTGCCAGCAGCTCAACCGCGCGCGGGGGCAAGGAAGAGACCCAGTACTTC. The entire variable domain, with the rest obtained from reference TRBV7-9 and TRBJ2-5, is as follows: DTGVSQNPRHKITKRGQNVTFRCDPISEHNRLYWYRQTLGQGPEFLTYFQNEAQLEKSRLLSDRFSAERPKGSFSTLEIQRTEQGDSAMYLCASSSTARGGKEETQYFGPGTRLLVL.

This clonotype was detected a few times. V is TRBV7-7 and J is TRBJ2-5, with 9 bases that match TRBD1. Trimming at V came to 5 bases and at J to 5 bases, leaving 15 bases not matched to a gene. This CDR3 spans 17 amino acids. CDR1 is SSHAT, CDR2 FNYEAQ, per germline (reference sequence). The CDR3: CASSPAMGTGTGETQYF. The CDR3 nucleotides are TGTGCCAGCAGCCCCGCTATGGGGACAGGGACGGGGGAGACCCAGTACTTC.

This clonotype was counted a few times. The gene calls are TRBV30 and TRBJ2-5; tentatively, D is TRBD1 (5 bases). TRBJ2-7 explains the end of the DNA better; the J call may be wrong. This CDR3 is built from 14 residues. Germline CDR1 GTSNPN, CDR2 SVGIG (reference sequence). The CDR3: CAWRELGATYEQYF. The DNA of the CDR3 is TGTGCCTGGAGGGAGCTAGGGGCCACCTACGAGCAGTACTTC.

This clonotype has a handful of counts. The chain employs TRBV6-1 and TRBJ1-5; D is ambiguous. The CDR3 length is 15 residues. The V gene lost 5 bases and the J gene lost 0 bases, with 11 bases spanning the gap. Germline V gene data show CDR1 as MNHNS and CDR2 as SASEGT. The CDR3 coding sequence is TGTGCCAGCAGTCCCGGGAAAAATAGCAATCAGCCCCAGCATTTT. Encoded protein: CASSPGKNSNQPQHF.

This clonotype was picked up a small number of times. V usage is TRBV28 and J usage is TRBJ2-5; 10 bases line up with TRBD2. The J call may be in error: the DNA end matches TRBJ2-7 better. This CDR3 comprises 15 residues. Germline CDR1 reads MDHEN; CDR2 reads SYDVKM. The CDR3 bases are TGTGCCAGCACCCTTAGCGGGGGGCCCTCCTACGAGCAGTACTTC. Translated: CASTLSGGPSYEQYF.

V is TRBV6-6 and J is TRBJ1-1; 7 bases map to TRBD1. Per germline, CDR1 MNHNY and CDR2 SVGAGI (reference sequence). The CDR3 totals 13 residues. Trimming at V came to 7 bases and at J to 3 bases, leaving 5 bases not matched to a gene. Written as DNA, the CDR3 is TGTGCCAGCACCCGACAGGGTCACACTGAAGCTTTCTTT. As protein: CASTRQGHTEAFF.

This clonotype was found many times. The chain joins TRBV6-6 to TRBJ2-5; the match to TRBD1 covers 12 bases. V trimming: 5 bases; J trimming: 4 bases; junction bases outside the gene matches: 5. This CDR3 spans 15 amino acids. Germline-derived CDR1 and CDR2 are MNHNY and SVGAGI (reference sequence). The CDR3, as DNA: TGTGCCAGCAGTGCTCCGGGACAGGGGGCAGAGACCCAGTACTTC. Its translation: CASSAPGQGAETQYF.